These 22 T cell receptor beta chains originate from one sample sequenced in a study of T cells in women clearing cervical HPV infection (dated by TCRdb to 2016 to 2018). Library prep was done by the immunoSEQ multiplex PCR assay. The clones in this table, taken by TCRdb from immuneACCESS, are in-frame only. Not every clone is retained; where verified, under half of the shortfall comes from an unresolved V gene, and the cause of the rest is unknown. This sample's records show about 44,000 clones. The top ten clonotypes cover approximately 1.3% of the sample. The sample taken for sequencing was blood buffy coat. Receptor source: a woman aged 18-70 years with a cervical HPV16 infection that either progressed to CIN3+ or cleared (not recorded which).

The CDR3 sequence: CASSLEGGTDTQYF. The CDR3 DNA, read in part, is TGCGCCAGCAGCTTGGAGGGCGGCACAGATACG. This sequence joins TRBV5-1 and TRBJ2-3; D call uncertain. The DNA ends 3 residues before the CDR3 does, and the rest of the CDR3 is filled in from the germline J gene. Trimming pared 0 bases from V and 1 base from J, leaving 6 bases between. Germline V gives CDR1 SGHRS, CDR2 YFSETQ. The CDR3 length is 14 residues.

Remarks on this clone: The CDR3 is cut off 3 residues early in the read; its end comes from the germline J gene. The chain uses TRBV5-4 and TRBJ2-7, with a tentative D call TRBD1 (5 bases). The CDR3 sequence is 14 residues long. Germline CDR1 reads SGHNT; CDR2 reads YYREEE (reference sequence). The V end lost 4 bases, the J end lost 0 bases, and 11 bases lay between the germline ends. This CDR3 reads CASSPLQGSYEQYF. The sequenced CDR3 bases are TGTGCCAGCAGCCCCCTTCAGGGCTCCTACGAG.

As regards this clone: The read halts 3 residues ahead of the CDR3 end, with the missing end drawn from the germline J gene. The chain combines TRBV5-5 with TRBJ2-1; 9 bases line up with TRBD2. The CDR3 length is 14 residues. V gave up 4 bases and J gave up 9 bases; unmatched junction bases: 8. Germline lookup yields CDR1 SGHKS and CDR2 YYEKEE (reference sequence). The CDR3 spells CASSPSGLAFEQFF. The sequenced part of the CDR3 DNA is TGTGCCAGCAGCCCCTCGGGACTAGCATTTGAG.

Comment on this clone: The sequenced fragment ends 3 residues before the CDR3 boundary, so the rest is inferred from the germline J gene. The chain combines TRBV6-1 with TRBJ1-1, with D perhaps matching TRBD1 (5 bases). V lost 1 base, J lost 1 base, and 10 bases lay in between. The CDR3 totals 15 residues. The germline gives CDR1 MNHNS, CDR2 SASEGT. CDR3 in amino acids: CASSEVPGQNTEAFF. Partial CDR3 DNA: TGTGCCAGCAGTGAAGTGCCTGGACAGAACACTGAA.

Note on this clone: The read ends 3 residues early relative to the CDR3; the germline J gene fills the gap. The chain employs TRBV19 and TRBJ2-2; the D gene is possibly TRBD1 (5 bases). V gave up 7 bases and J gave up 4 bases, with 16 bases separating them. The germline V gene encodes CDR1 LNHDA and CDR2 SQIVND (reference sequence). The CDR3 length is 15 residues. The CDR3 bases that were read are TGTGCCAGTAAGGGGCTAGGCGGCTCCACCGGGGAG. Residues: CASKGLGGSTGE. The CDR3 in full is CASKGLGGSTGELFF.

A remark on this clone: The sequenced fragment ends 3 residues before the CDR3 boundary, so the rest is inferred from the germline J gene. The J gene is TRBJ1-4, the V gene TRBV20-1, with unresolved D. The ends were cut back, 1 base at V and 4 bases at J, with 4 bases in the middle. CDR1 and CDR2 (germline): DFQATT, SNEGSKA (reference sequence). The CDR3 runs to 12 residues. CDR3 sequence: CSARGLNEKLFF. The covered CDR3 bases are TGCAGTGCTAGAGGACTTAATGAAAAA.

The covered CDR3 bases are TGTGCCAGCAGCTTAGGTAATAGCGCGGAGACC. As protein: CASSLGNSAET. The whole CDR3 sequence reads CASSLGNSAETQYF. This chain uses TRBV11-2 with TRBJ2-5; tentatively, D is TRBD2 (5 bases). Coverage ceases 3 residues before the CDR3 finishes, and the germline J gene fills in the end. V was cut by 1 base and J by 5 bases, with 11 bases left in between. CDR3 size: 14 residues. Germline-derived CDR1 and CDR2 are SGHAT and FQNNGV.

About this clone: The read ends 3 residues before the CDR3 terminus; that terminus is restored from the germline J gene. The V gene is TRBV20-1, the J gene TRBJ2-2; possible D gene TRBD2, 5 bases. The V and J ends lost 5 bases and 1 base respectively, with 11 bases between them. In germline, CDR1 is DFQATT, CDR2 SNEGSKA (reference sequence). The CDR3 loop spans 14 amino acids. Incomplete CDR3 DNA: TGCAGTGCTCCCAGACGGGGGAACACCGGGGAG. As protein: CSAPRRGNTGE. Given in full, the CDR3 is CSAPRRGNTGELFF.

Worth noting for this clone: The read terminates 3 residues ahead of where the CDR3 ends, so the germline J gene completes it. The J gene is TRBJ1-1, the V gene TRBV5-1; TRBD1 matches at 8 bases. The CDR3 consists of 14 residues. The J segment lost 5 bases and the V segment lost 3 bases, leaving 6 bases of the junction unmatched. Germline V gene data show CDR1 as SGHRS and CDR2 as YFSETQ. The sequenced CDR3 bases are TGCGCCAGCAGCTCACAGGGGGGTTTGACTGAA. It translates to CASSSQGGLTE. The full CDR3 reads CASSSQGGLTEAFF.

Regarding this clone: The read halts 3 residues ahead of the CDR3 end, with the missing end drawn from the germline J gene. V usage is TRBV5-5 and J usage is TRBJ2-5; 7 nucleotides line up with TRBD2. CDR3 size: 13 residues. V shed 4 bases and J 5 bases; nucleotides not matched to a gene: 5. Germline CDR1 SGHKS, CDR2 YYEKEE (reference sequence). CDR3 sequence reads: CASSRVGGETQYF. Incomplete CDR3 DNA: TGTGCCAGCAGCCGCGTCGGGGGGGAGACC.

Points on this clone: The CDR3 end falls 3 residues outside the read, so it is completed with the germline J gene. The genes are TRBV7-2 and TRBJ2-7, with 8 bases identical to TRBD2. Germline trimming cut 1 base from V and 6 bases from J; bases unmatched to any gene: 2. This CDR3 has 13 residues. CDR1 and CDR2 (germline): SGHTA, FQGNSA. The covered CDR3 bases are TGTGCCAGCAGCTTAGGCGGGGGGAGCGAG. Residues: CASSLGGGSE. The whole CDR3 protein is CASSLGGGSEQYF.

Remarks on this clone: The read is 3 residues too short to cover the CDR3 end, so that end is filled in from the germline J gene. The chain couples TRBV5-4 to TRBJ1-2, with 11 bases matching TRBD1. Germline values: CDR1 SGHNT, CDR2 YYREEE (reference sequence). J lost 4 bases, V lost 5 bases, and 4 bases had no gene match. The CDR3 extends over 14 amino acids. Incomplete CDR3 DNA: TGTGCCAGCAGGGGGACAGGGGGAAGCTATGGC. This translates into CASRGTGGSYG. In full, the CDR3 reads CASRGTGGSYGYTF.

Turning to this clone: The CDR3 is cut off 3 residues early in the read; its end comes from the germline J gene. V gene TRBV5-4 combines with J gene TRBJ2-2; 11 nucleotides agree with TRBD2. Germline lookup yields CDR1 SGHNT and CDR2 YYREEE (reference sequence). CDR3 length: 16 residues. The J segment lost 4 bases and the V segment lost 5 bases, leaving 7 bases of the junction unmatched. The DNA read from the CDR3 is TGTGCCAGCAGTCCAATTAGCGGGAGGGGCACCGGGGAG. This codes for CASSPISGRGTGE. From start to end, the CDR3 is CASSPISGRGTGELFF.

On this clone itself: One junction end does not reproduce the germline sequence, and a read error may be involved. The observed sequence ends 3 residues before the CDR3 terminus, with the missing tail filled in from the germline J gene. The chain couples TRBV7-2 to TRBJ1-2, with 7 bases fitting TRBD1. The CDR3 loop spans 13 amino acids. Germline V lookup: CDR1 SGHTA, CDR2 FQGNSA. This CDR3 reads CASSSQGNYVYTF. The part of the CDR3 DNA that was read is TGTGCCAGCAGCTCACAGGGGAACTATGTC.

Points on this clone: From the germline J gene comes the end of the CDR3, since the read stops 3 residues before it. This sequence joins TRBV7-2 and TRBJ1-3, with D hard to call. The germline V gene encodes CDR1 SGHTA and CDR2 FQGNSA. V lost 5 bases to trimming and J lost 0 bases, with 11 bases between them. The CDR3 has 15 residues. This CDR3 reads CASSRQVTSGNTIYF. The CDR3 bases that were read are TGTGCCAGCAGCCGCCAGGTAACCTCTGGAAACACC.

Partial CDR3 DNA: TGTGCCAGCAGCCGACATACGTCGACCTATGGC. Its translation is CASSRHTSTYG. From start to end, the CDR3 is CASSRHTSTYGYTF. The V call is TRBV14, the J call TRBJ1-2; D remains ambiguous. The read is 3 residues too short to cover the CDR3 end, so that end is filled in from the germline J gene. CDR1 and CDR2 from the germline V gene are SGHDN and FVKESK. V was trimmed by 4 bases and J by 4 bases, leaving 13 bases between them. This CDR3 has 14 residues.

CDR3 residues: CASSPDRQWPNTEAFF. The sequenced CDR3 bases are TGCGCCAGCAGCCCGGACAGACAGTGGCCGAACACTGAA. The J gene is TRBJ1-1, the V gene TRBV5-1, with D maybe TRBD1 (6 bases). The read ends 3 residues early relative to the CDR3; the germline J gene fills the gap. CDR1 SGHRS and CDR2 YFSETQ come from the germline V gene. Trimming cost V 4 bases and J 1 base, with 17 bases left between them. The CDR3 totals 16 residues.

For this clone: The CDR3 is cut off 3 residues early in the read; its end comes from the germline J gene. The chain links TRBV11-2 to TRBJ1-2; D gene ambiguous. The V end was cut by 0 bases, the J end by 5 bases, with 7 bases between. The CDR3 contains 13 residues. Germline-derived CDR1 and CDR2 are SGHAT and FQNNGV. Here the CDR3 reads CASSLDPPYGYTF. The sequenced CDR3 bases are TGTGCCAGCAGCTTAGATCCCCCGTATGGC. Full variable domain (missing parts from reference TRBV11-2 and TRBJ1-2): EAGVAQSPRYKIIEKRQSVAFWCNPISGHATLYWYQQILGQGPKLLIQFQNNGVVDDSQLPKDRFSAERLKGVDSTLKIQPAKLEDSAVYLCASSLDPPYGYTFGSGTRLTVV.

In the case of this clone: The read is 3 residues too short to cover the CDR3 end, so that end is filled in from the germline J gene. The chain has TRBV5-1 and TRBJ2-7, with TRBD1 as a possible D gene (5 bases). V was cut by 4 bases and J by 3 bases, with 14 bases left in between. The CDR3 sequence is 14 residues long. The germline V gene has CDR1 SGHRS and CDR2 YFSETQ. CDR3 DNA, as far as it was read: TGCGCCAGCAGCCCTGGTGACAGTAACTACGAG. Translation: CASSPGDSNYE. The whole CDR3 region reads CASSPGDSNYEQYF.

Comments on this clone: The germline gene is not matched at one end of the junction; a read error may be the cause. With the read ending 3 residues before the CDR3 end, the germline J gene is used to fill in that end. The V call is TRBV13, the J call TRBJ2-7; D may be TRBD2 (6 bases). The germline V gene encodes CDR1 PRHDT and CDR2 FYEKMQ (reference sequence). The CDR3 has 16 amino acids. CDR3 in amino acids: CASSIGFLGLIYEQYF. The CDR3 DNA, read in part, is TGTGCCAGCAGCATAGGATTCCTGGGACTGATCTACGAG. The full variable domain, in which reference TRBV13 and TRBJ2-7 provide the parts outside the CDR3, is AAGVIQSPRHLIKEKRETATLKCYPIPRHDTVYWYQQGPGQDPQFLISFYEKMQSDKGSIPDRFSAQQFSDYHSELNMSSLELGDSALYFCASSIGFLGLIYEQYFGPGTRLTVT.

In regard to this clone: Read sequence stops 3 residues before the CDR3 end, and the germline J gene provides the missing end. The chain uses TRBV2 and TRBJ1-1, with D possibly TRBD1 on 5 matching bases. Germline V CDR1 and CDR2: SNHLY, FYNNEI. CDR3 length: 14 amino acids. Trimming left V 6 bases short and J 1 base short, with 12 bases between. The CDR3 bases that were read are TGTGCCAGCAGCCCGACAGTTACGAACACTGAA. Protein product: CASSPTVTNTE. The whole CDR3 region reads CASSPTVTNTEAFF.

Concerning this clone: The DNA ends 3 residues before the CDR3 does, and the rest of the CDR3 is filled in from the germline J gene. The rearrangement links TRBV19 to TRBJ2-5; D possibly corresponds to TRBD2 (5 bases). The CDR3 sequence is 14 residues long. Germline V gene sequence: CDR1 LNHDA, CDR2 SQIVND (reference sequence). V lost 1 base and J lost 1, with 7 bases in between. CDR3 DNA, as far as it was read: TGTGCCAGTAGTATAGGAGGGTCCCAAGAGACC. It codes for CASSIGGSQET. The entire CDR3 sequence reads CASSIGGSQETQYF.